This T cell receptor (beta chain) came from a study of OX40 agonist ivuxolimab in advanced cancers. Overall study findings and caveats: Some nonresponders additionally presented with little normalized T-cell clonal expansion.

Sequencing used immunoSEQ multiplex PCR; TCRdb keeps in-frame clones, though not all of them. The data show 25,000 to 35,000 clones, approximately 80% seen once. Turning to this clone: Its specificity is unknown.

J was trimmed by 6 bases and V by 0 bases; bases with no gene match: 14. The CDR3 spans 17 residues. Germline V gives CDR1 SGDLS, CDR2 YYNGEE. The chain carries TRBV9 and TRBJ1-1; 7 bases map to TRBD1. This clonotype was sampled from an adult with an advanced solid tumor such as melanoma, head and neck, liver or kidney cancer. The sequencing used CD4+ or CD8+ T cells sorted from blood, collected in a trial of the OX40 agonist ivuxolimab. The CDR3 sequence is CASSVGPTGIRPPEAFF. The CDR3 DNA follows: TGTGCCAGCAGCGTAGGACCGACAGGGATCAGGCCTCCTGAAGCTTTCTTT.